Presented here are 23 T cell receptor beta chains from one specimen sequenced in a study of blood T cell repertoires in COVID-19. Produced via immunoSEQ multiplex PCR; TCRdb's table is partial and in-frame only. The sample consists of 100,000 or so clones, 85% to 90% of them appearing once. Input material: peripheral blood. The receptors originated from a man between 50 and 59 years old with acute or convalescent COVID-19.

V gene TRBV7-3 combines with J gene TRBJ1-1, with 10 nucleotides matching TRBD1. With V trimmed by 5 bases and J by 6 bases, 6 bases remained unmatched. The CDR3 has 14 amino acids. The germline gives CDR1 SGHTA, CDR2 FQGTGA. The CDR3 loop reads CASSGGQGLAEAFF. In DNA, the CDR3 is TGTGCCAGCAGCGGGGGACAGGGGTTGGCTGAAGCTTTCTTT.

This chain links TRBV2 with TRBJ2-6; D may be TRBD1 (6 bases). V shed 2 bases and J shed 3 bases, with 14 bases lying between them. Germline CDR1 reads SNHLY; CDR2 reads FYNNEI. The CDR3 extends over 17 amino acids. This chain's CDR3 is CASSESGVVFGANVLTF. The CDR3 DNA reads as TGTGCCAGCAGTGAATCAGGGGTGGTTTTTGGGGCCAACGTCCTGACTTTC.

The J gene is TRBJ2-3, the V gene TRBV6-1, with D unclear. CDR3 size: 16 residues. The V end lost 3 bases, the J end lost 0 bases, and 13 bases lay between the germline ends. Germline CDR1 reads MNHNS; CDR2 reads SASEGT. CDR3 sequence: CASSEPYSSSTDTQYF. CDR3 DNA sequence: TGTGCCAGCAGTGAGCCCTACTCGTCTAGCACAGATACGCAGTATTTT.

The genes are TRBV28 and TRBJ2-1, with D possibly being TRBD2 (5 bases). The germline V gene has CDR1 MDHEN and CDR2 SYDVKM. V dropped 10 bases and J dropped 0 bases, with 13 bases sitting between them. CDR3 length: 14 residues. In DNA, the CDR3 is TGTGCCATTGGACTTCCCAGCTCCTACAATGAGCAGTTCTTC. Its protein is CAIGLPSSYNEQFF.

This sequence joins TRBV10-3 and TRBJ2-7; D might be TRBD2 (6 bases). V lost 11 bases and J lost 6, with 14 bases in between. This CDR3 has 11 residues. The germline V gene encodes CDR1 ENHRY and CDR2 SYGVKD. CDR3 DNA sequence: TGTGCCTCCCTGGCGGGGAGCGAGCAGTACTTC. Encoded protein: CASLAGSEQYF.

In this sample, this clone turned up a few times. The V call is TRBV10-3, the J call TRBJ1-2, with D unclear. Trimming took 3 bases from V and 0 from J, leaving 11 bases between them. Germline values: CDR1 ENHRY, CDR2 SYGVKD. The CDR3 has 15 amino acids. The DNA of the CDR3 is TGTGCCATCAGTGATTGGACTGCAACTAACTATGGCTACACCTTC. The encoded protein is CAISDWTATNYGYTF.

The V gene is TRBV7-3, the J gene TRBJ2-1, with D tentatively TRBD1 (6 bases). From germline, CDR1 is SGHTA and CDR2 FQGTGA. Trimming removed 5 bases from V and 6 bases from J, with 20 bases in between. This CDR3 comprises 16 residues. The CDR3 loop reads CASSPTGLATSNEQFF. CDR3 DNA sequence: TGTGCCAGCAGCCCAACAGGGCTAGCCACCTCCAATGAGCAGTTCTTC.

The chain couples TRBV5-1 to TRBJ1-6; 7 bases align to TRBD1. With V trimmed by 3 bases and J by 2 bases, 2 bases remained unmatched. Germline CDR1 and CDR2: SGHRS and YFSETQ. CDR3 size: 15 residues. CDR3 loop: CASSSGQTYNSPLHF. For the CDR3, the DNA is TGCGCCAGCAGCTCGGGACAGACCTATAATTCACCCCTCCACTTT.

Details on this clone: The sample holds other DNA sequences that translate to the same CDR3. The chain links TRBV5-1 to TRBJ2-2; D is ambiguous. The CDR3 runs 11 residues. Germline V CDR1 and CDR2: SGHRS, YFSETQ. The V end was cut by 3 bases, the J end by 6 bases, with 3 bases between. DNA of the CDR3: TGCGCCAGCAGCTCAGCCGGGGAGCTGTTTTTT. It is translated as CASSSAGELFF.

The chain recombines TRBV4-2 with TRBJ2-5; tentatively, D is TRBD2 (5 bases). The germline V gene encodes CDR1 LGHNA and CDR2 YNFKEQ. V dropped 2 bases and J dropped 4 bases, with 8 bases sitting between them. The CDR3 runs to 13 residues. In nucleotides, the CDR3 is TGTGCCAGCAGCCAAAGACTATCAGAGACCCAGTACTTC. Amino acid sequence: CASSQRLSETQYF.

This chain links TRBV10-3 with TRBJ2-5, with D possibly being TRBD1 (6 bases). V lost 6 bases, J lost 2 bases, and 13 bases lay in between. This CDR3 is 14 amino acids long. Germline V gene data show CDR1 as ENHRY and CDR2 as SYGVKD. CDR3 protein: CAIRPADRQETQYF. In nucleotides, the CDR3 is TGTGCCATCAGACCAGCGGACAGACAAGAGACCCAGTACTTC.

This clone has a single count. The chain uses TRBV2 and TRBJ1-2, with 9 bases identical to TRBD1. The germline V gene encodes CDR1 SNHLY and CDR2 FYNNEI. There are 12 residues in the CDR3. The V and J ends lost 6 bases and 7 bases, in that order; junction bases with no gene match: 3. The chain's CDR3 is CASRQGAGGYTF. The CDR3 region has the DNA TGTGCCAGCAGACAGGGGGCAGGTGGCTACACCTTC. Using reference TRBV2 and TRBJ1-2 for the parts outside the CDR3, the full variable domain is EPEVTQTPSHQVTQMGQEVILRCVPISNHLYFYWYRQILGQKVEFLVSFYNNEISEKSEIFDDQFSVERPDGSNFTLKIRSTKLEDSAMYFCASRQGAGGYTFGSGTRLTVV.

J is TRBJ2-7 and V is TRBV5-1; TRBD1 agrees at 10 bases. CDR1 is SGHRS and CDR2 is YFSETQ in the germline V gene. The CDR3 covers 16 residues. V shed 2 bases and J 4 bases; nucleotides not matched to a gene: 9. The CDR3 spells CASSFGWDRGGYEQYF. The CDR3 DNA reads TGCGCCAGCAGCTTTGGTTGGGACAGGGGAGGGTACGAGCAGTACTTC.

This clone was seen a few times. As DNA, the CDR3 is TGTGCCAGCAGTGACAGGGTTGGTGGCTACACCTTC. Protein: CASSDRVGGYTF. This rearrangement joins TRBV6-1 to TRBJ1-2, with D possibly matching TRBD1 (5 bases). Trimming left V 3 bases short and J 7 bases short, with 9 bases between. The CDR3 has 12 residues. Germline V gene lookup returns CDR1 MNHNS and CDR2 SASEGT.

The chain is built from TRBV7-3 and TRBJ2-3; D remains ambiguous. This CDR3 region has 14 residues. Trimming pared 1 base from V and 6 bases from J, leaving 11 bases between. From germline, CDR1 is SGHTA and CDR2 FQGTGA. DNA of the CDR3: TGTGCCAGCAGCTTAATCCCCAGTTTGGATACGCAGTATTTT. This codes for CASSLIPSLDTQYF.

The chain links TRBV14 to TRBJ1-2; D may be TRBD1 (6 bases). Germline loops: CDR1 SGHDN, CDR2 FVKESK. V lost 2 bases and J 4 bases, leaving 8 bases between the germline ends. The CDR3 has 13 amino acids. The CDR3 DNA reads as TGTGCCAGCAGCCAACAGGGGACCTATGGCTACACCTTC. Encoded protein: CASSQQGTYGYTF.

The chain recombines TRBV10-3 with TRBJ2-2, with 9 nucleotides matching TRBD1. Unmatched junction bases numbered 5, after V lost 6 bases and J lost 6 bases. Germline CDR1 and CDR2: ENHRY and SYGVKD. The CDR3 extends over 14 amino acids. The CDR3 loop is CAIRGQGPPGELFF. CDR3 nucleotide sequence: TGTGCCATCAGGGGACAGGGACCCCCCGGGGAGCTGTTTTTT.

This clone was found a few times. In nucleotides, the CDR3 is TGTGCCAGCAGTTTGTCCACAGGGGGCGCGGTTAAAGCTTTCTTT. Translation gives CASSLSTGGAVKAFF. This rearrangement joins TRBV28 to TRBJ1-1; 9 bases fit TRBD1. Germline CDR1 MDHEN, CDR2 SYDVKM. With V trimmed by 3 bases and J by 9 bases, 11 bases remained unmatched. The CDR3 runs to 15 residues. Together with reference TRBV28 and TRBJ1-1, the CDR3 gives the full variable domain: DVKVTQSSRYLVKRTGEKVFLECVQDMDHENMFWYRQDPGLGLRLIYFSYDVKMKEKGDIPEGYSVSREKKERFSLILESASTNQTSMYLCASSLSTGGAVKAFFGQGTRLTVV.

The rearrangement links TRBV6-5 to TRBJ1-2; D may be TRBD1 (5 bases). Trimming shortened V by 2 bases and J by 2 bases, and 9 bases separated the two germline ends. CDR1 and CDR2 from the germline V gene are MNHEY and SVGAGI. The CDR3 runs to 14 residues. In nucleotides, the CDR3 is TGTGCCAGCAGTTACGACAAGGGGAACTATGGCTACACCTTC. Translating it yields CASSYDKGNYGYTF.

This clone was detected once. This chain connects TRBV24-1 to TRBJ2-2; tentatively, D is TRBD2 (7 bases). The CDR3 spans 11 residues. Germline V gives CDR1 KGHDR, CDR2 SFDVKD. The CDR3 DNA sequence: TGTGGGGGGGGGCCCACCGGGGAGCTGTTTTTT. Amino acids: CGGGPTGELFF.

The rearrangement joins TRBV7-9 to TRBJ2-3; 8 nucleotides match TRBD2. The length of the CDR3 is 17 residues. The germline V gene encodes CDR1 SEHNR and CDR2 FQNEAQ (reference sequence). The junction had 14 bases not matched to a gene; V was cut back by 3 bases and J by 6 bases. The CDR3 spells CASSLGSSAGGRDTQYF. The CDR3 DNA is TGTGCCAGCAGCTTGGGTTCGTCGGCGGGAGGAAGGGATACGCAGTATTTT.

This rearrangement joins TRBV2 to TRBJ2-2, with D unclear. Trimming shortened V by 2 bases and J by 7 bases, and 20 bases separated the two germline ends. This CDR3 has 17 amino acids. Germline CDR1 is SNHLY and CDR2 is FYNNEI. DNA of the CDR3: TGTGCCAGCAGTGAAAATATAGGAATCTGGGCTGGCGGGGAGCTGTTTTTT. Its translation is CASSENIGIWAGGELFF.

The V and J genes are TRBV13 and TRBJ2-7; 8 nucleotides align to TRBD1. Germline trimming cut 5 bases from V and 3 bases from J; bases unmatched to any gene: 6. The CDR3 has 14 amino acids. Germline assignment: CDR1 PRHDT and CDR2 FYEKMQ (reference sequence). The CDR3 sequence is CASSRTGLSYEQYF. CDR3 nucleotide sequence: TGTGCCAGCAGCCGGACAGGGTTAAGCTACGAGCAGTACTTC.